The next 29 T cell receptor beta chains were all read from a single sample in a study of cytomegalovirus exposure and HLA in healthy donors (dated by TCRdb to the late 2010s). The library was made by the immunoSEQ multiplex PCR assay. For the multiplex PCR, a mixture combining 60 forward primers for TCR Vbeta segments and 13 reverse primers for TCR Jbeta segments was used. TCRdb obtained this table from immuneACCESS and retained in-frame rearrangements with V and J assigned. These tables miss some clones; where compared with another copy, unresolved V genes account for less than half of the shortfall, and the remainder is unexplained. The sample table contains about 180,000 clones; only one count was recorded for 75% to 85% of them. The top ten hold 4.9% of the sample. The sequenced sample was PBMCs. The origin of the receptors is a woman aged 18-29 years in good health and CMV-seropositive.

The chain carries TRBV15 and TRBJ2-7; 15 nucleotides match TRBD2. This CDR3 region has 19 residues. J was trimmed by 5 bases and V by 5 bases; bases with no gene match: 16. Germline V gives CDR1 LNHNV, CDR2 YYDKDF (reference sequence). This CDR3 is CATSPYAGLAGGAGNEQYF. The CDR3 coding sequence is TGTGCCACCAGCCCCTATGCGGGACTAGCGGGGGGCGCGGGAAACGAGCAGTACTTC.

The CDR3 spells CASSVGQLNNSPLHF. CDR3 in DNA: TGTGCCAGTAGTGTGGGACAGCTCAATAATTCACCCCTCCACTTT. The chain joins TRBV19 to TRBJ1-6; 7 bases fit TRBD1. Trimming took 5 bases from V and 5 from J; bases not matched to a gene: 6. Germline-derived CDR1 and CDR2 are LNHDA and SQIVND (reference sequence). This CDR3 region has 15 residues.

The CDR3 DNA reads TGTGCCAGTAGTATACAGGGCCCCCCCTACGAGCAGTACTTC. Translating it yields CASSIQGPPYEQYF. V is TRBV19 and J is TRBJ2-7, with a tentative D call TRBD1 (5 bases). The CDR3 is 14 residues long. Trimming removed 2 bases from V and 2 bases from J, with 10 bases in between. Per the germline V gene, CDR1 is LNHDA and CDR2 is SQIVND (reference sequence). The full variable domain, with the rest looked up from reference TRBV19 and TRBJ2-7, is DGGITQSPKYLFRKEGQNVTLSCEQNLNHDAMYWYRQDPGQGLRLIYYSQIVNDFQKGDIAEGYSVSREKKESFPLTVTSAQKNPTAFYLCASSIQGPPYEQYFGPGTRLTVT.

The rearrangement uses TRBV7-2 and TRBJ2-7; D not resolved. V was shortened by 1 base and J by 3 bases, with 7 bases between the two germline ends. Germline V gene data show CDR1 as SGHTA and CDR2 as FQGNSA. The CDR3 spans 13 residues. In DNA, the CDR3 is TGTGCCAGCAGCTTAGTTACGGGCTACGAGCAGTACTTC. Translation gives CASSLVTGYEQYF.

The chain couples TRBV4-1 to TRBJ2-7; a weak D match, TRBD1 (5 bases). There are 15 residues in the CDR3. The V end was cut by 1 base, the J end by 0 bases, with 10 bases between. Germline V gene data show CDR1 as MGHRA and CDR2 as YSYEKL. The CDR3 protein is CASSQVGQSSYEQYF. The CDR3 nucleotides read TGCGCCAGCAGCCAAGTGGGGCAGAGCTCCTACGAGCAGTACTTC.

The chain couples TRBV5-1 to TRBJ2-2; a possible D gene is TRBD2 (6 bases). This CDR3 is built from 15 residues. CDR1 is SGHRS, CDR2 YFSETQ, per germline. Trimming took 6 bases from V and 8 from J, leaving 20 bases between them. The DNA for the CDR3 is TGCGCCAGCACCATCACCGCACTCGCGGGAGGGGAGCTGTTTTTT. It specifies CASTITALAGGELFF.

The chain is built from TRBV5-1 and TRBJ1-2, with D uncertain. There are 13 residues in the CDR3. CDR1 and CDR2 (germline): SGHRS, YFSETQ. Trimming removed 2 bases from V and 3 bases from J, with 8 bases in between. CDR3 DNA: TGCGCCAGCAGCTTAAGGCGGGACTATGGCTACACCTTC. Its translation is CASSLRRDYGYTF.

This clone was seen only a few times. The chain employs TRBV6-5 and TRBJ1-2; TRBD1 agrees at 8 bases. Germline V gene sequence: CDR1 MNHEY, CDR2 SVGAGI. V dropped 6 bases and J dropped 3; count of bases not matched to a gene: 6. This CDR3 is 14 amino acids long. The CDR3 protein is CASRDRGGDYGYTF. CDR3 coding DNA: TGTGCCAGCAGAGACAGGGGTGGGGACTATGGCTACACCTTC.

The chain employs TRBV10-1 and TRBJ1-2; no definite D call. This CDR3 spans 15 amino acids. V lost 2 bases, J lost 7 bases, and 17 bases lay in between. The germline V gene encodes CDR1 WNHNN and CDR2 SYGVQD (reference sequence). CDR3 region: CASSERGKEGSGYTF. The CDR3 region has the DNA TGCGCCAGCAGTGAGAGAGGGAAGGAGGGAAGTGGCTACACCTTC.

This chain joins TRBV4-1 and TRBJ1-5; D not resolved. Per the germline V gene, CDR1 is MGHRA and CDR2 is YSYEKL. This CDR3 is 14 amino acids long. V lost 0 bases and J lost 2, with 5 bases in between. CDR3 coding DNA: TGCGCCAGCAGCCAAGAACTCGGCAATCAGCCCCAGCATTTT. Its translation: CASSQELGNQPQHF.

This rearrangement joins TRBV29-1 to TRBJ1-3; the D is unclear. The CDR3 is 12 residues long. Trimming took off 4 bases at V and 8 bases at J, with 12 bases between the two ends. CDR1 is SQVTM, CDR2 ANQGSEA, per germline. This CDR3 reads CSVGQLEDTIYF. CDR3 DNA: TGCAGCGTTGGTCAGCTGGAGGACACCATATATTTT.

This chain joins TRBV7-5 and TRBJ1-6. TRBV7-5 is deemed a pseudogene. The CDR3 extends over 16 amino acids. The chain's CDR3 is CVRSLAPLRSNSPLHF. The DNA for the CDR3 is TGTGTCAGAAGCTTAGCTCCCCTGAGGAGTAATTCACCCCTCCACTTT.

This clone was observed a handful of times. The V call is TRBV7-2, the J call TRBJ2-5; D might be TRBD1 (7 bases). Trimming removed 4 bases from V and 2 bases from J, with 20 bases in between. In germline, CDR1 is SGHTA, CDR2 FQGNSA. The CDR3 totals 17 residues. Here the CDR3 DNA reads TGTGCCAGCAGCTCCAGGGGGGCAGGGGCATTTCAAGAGACCCAGTACTTC. This gives the protein CASSSRGAGAFQETQYF.

The V call is TRBV5-1, the J call TRBJ2-5; 15 nucleotides align to TRBD2. The end of the DNA fits TRBJ2-7 better, so the J call may be wrong. The CDR3 has 18 residues. Germline V CDR1 and CDR2: SGHRS, YFSETQ. The CDR3 coding sequence is TGCGCCAGCAGCCTGGGACTAGCGGGGGGCCTCTCCCCGCACGAGCAGTACTTC. Its protein is CASSLGLAGGLSPHEQYF.

This chain uses TRBV9 with TRBJ1-4, with 9 positions matching TRBD1. Germline CDR1 reads SGDLS; CDR2 reads YYNGEE. V dropped 3 bases and J dropped 5; count of bases not matched to a gene: 5. The CDR3 length is 15 residues. The CDR3, as DNA: TGTGCCAGCAGCGAAGGGACAGGGCCAAATGAAAAACTGTTTTTT. The encoded protein is CASSEGTGPNEKLFF.

The chain combines TRBV6-1 with TRBJ1-1; D is perhaps TRBD1 (5 bases). The CDR3 contains 12 residues. Trimming took off 6 bases at V and 4 bases at J, with 9 bases between the two ends. CDR1 is MNHNS, CDR2 SASEGT, per germline. The CDR3 DNA sequence: TGTGCCAGCAGCCGGGGGGGCACTGAAGCTTTCTTT. This codes for CASSRGGTEAFF.

This chain links TRBV11-2 with TRBJ1-6; possibly TRBD1 for D (6 bases). V shed 4 bases and J shed 7 bases, with 14 bases lying between them. The CDR3 has 15 amino acids. CDR1 SGHAT and CDR2 FQNNGV come from the germline V gene. CDR3 protein: CASSSRTVSNSPLHF. CDR3 DNA: TGTGCCAGCAGCTCCCGGACAGTCTCGAATTCACCCCTCCACTTT. Filled out from reference TRBV11-2 and TRBJ1-6, the complete variable domain reads EAGVAQSPRYKIIEKRQSVAFWCNPISGHATLYWYQQILGQGPKLLIQFQNNGVVDDSQLPKDRFSAERLKGVDSTLKIQPAKLEDSAVYLCASSSRTVSNSPLHFGNGTRLTVT.

The chain carries TRBV9 and TRBJ2-7; D unclear. Trimming shortened V by 0 bases and J by 0 bases, and 7 bases separated the two germline ends. Germline lookup yields CDR1 SGDLS and CDR2 YYNGEE. The CDR3 runs 14 residues. As DNA, the CDR3 is TGTGCCAGCAGCGTAGGGTCCAGCTCCTACGAGCAGTACTTC. Translation: CASSVGSSSYEQYF.

This chain connects TRBV9 to TRBJ1-6; 11 bases fit TRBD1. CDR1 is SGDLS and CDR2 is YYNGEE in the germline V gene. There are 15 residues in the CDR3. V shed 3 bases, J shed 13 bases, and the junction held 9 bases outside the gene matches. In nucleotides, the CDR3 is TGTGCCAGCAGCGAACCGGGACAGGGGGAAGCGCCCCTCCACTTT. Encoded protein: CASSEPGQGEAPLHF.

The rearrangement links TRBV10-3 to TRBJ2-2; tentatively, D is TRBD2 (5 bases). V was clipped by 7 bases and J by 0 bases, with 6 bases between them. Germline V gene sequence: CDR1 ENHRY, CDR2 SYGVKD. CDR3 length: 13 residues. This CDR3 reads CAIKRPNTGELFF. In DNA, the CDR3 is TGTGCCATCAAGCGGCCGAACACCGGGGAGCTGTTTTTT.

This clone was counted between two and nine times. The rearrangement joins TRBV5-4 to TRBJ2-5, with D possibly being TRBD2 (5 bases). V dropped 4 bases and J dropped 7 bases, with 20 bases sitting between them. Germline lookup yields CDR1 SGHNT and CDR2 YYREEE (reference sequence). This CDR3 comprises 15 residues. The CDR3 spells CASSLGGGPRWTQYF. DNA for the CDR3: TGTGCCAGCAGCCTCGGAGGCGGGCCACGGTGGACCCAGTACTTC.

The V call is TRBV5-1, the J call TRBJ2-5; 15 bases are a match to TRBD2. Losses at the gene ends were 6 bases for V and 7 bases for J; bases not matched to a gene: 7. In germline, CDR1 is SGHRS, CDR2 YFSETQ. The length of the CDR3 is 15 residues. CDR3 DNA sequence: TGCGCCAGCACTAACGGGACTAGCGGGGGGAGGACCCAGTACTTC. Amino acids: CASTNGTSGGRTQYF.

This clone was seen once. An end of the junction differs from the germline gene, which may be a read error. The chain carries TRBV5-1 and TRBJ1-2; D is unresolved. Germline values: CDR1 SGHRS, CDR2 YFSETQ. This CDR3 is built from 13 residues. The DNA for the CDR3 is TGCGCCAGCAGTTATACATCTAACTATGTCTACACCTTC. It translates to CASSYTSNYVYTF.

This clone occurred once. This sequence joins TRBV25-1 and TRBJ2-5; maybe TRBD2 (5 bases). The CDR3 has 16 residues. Trimming cost V 7 bases and J 4 bases, with 22 bases left between them. Germline V lookup: CDR1 MGHDK, CDR2 SYGVNS. The CDR3 region has the DNA TGTGCCAGCAATAAAAGTTGGTCTCCCCGGGGAGAGACCCAGTACTTC. It yields the protein CASNKSWSPRGETQYF. Supplemented by reference TRBV25-1 and TRBJ2-5, the full variable domain reads EADIYQTPRYLVIGTGKKITLECSQTMGHDKMYWYQQDPGMELHLIHYSYGVNSTEKGDLSSESTVSRIRTEHFPLTLESARPSHTSQYLCASNKSWSPRGETQYFGPGTRLLVL.

The chain joins TRBV7-6 to TRBJ2-7, with 9 nucleotides matching TRBD1. V dropped 5 bases and J dropped 4; count of bases not matched to a gene: 9. The CDR3 consists of 15 residues. Germline loops: CDR1 SGHVS, CDR2 FNYEAQ. This chain's CDR3 is CASSTSDRGWYEQYF. The CDR3 DNA reads as TGTGCCAGCAGCACATCGGACAGGGGATGGTACGAGCAGTACTTC.

The V gene is TRBV30, the J gene TRBJ2-1, with a weak D call TRBD1 (5 bases). V lost 3 bases to trimming and J lost 7 bases, with 10 bases between them. The CDR3 consists of 12 residues. Germline-derived CDR1 and CDR2 are GTSNPN and SVGIG (reference sequence). Written as DNA, the CDR3 is TGTGCCTGGAGGCCTCAGGGAAATGAGCAGTTCTTC. As protein: CAWRPQGNEQFF.

Comment on this clone: One end of the junction varies from germline; a read error may be responsible. The chain recombines TRBV7-6 with TRBJ1-1, with TRBD1 matching 7 bases. This CDR3 is 18 amino acids long. Germline lookup yields CDR1 SGHVS and CDR2 FNYEAQ. The CDR3 loop reads CASSLALRKGAGDTEASF. For the CDR3, the DNA is TGTGCCAGCAGCTTAGCTTTAAGGAAGGGGGCTGGTGACACTGAAGCTTCCTTT.

The chain combines TRBV11-2 with TRBJ1-4; D gene uncertain. Trimming pared 1 base from V and 0 bases from J, leaving 6 bases between. Germline-derived CDR1 and CDR2 are SGHAT and FQNNGV. The CDR3 has 15 residues. The CDR3 sequence: CASSLVGATNEKLFF. The CDR3 DNA sequence: TGTGCCAGCAGCTTAGTCGGGGCAACTAATGAAAAACTGTTTTTT.

This chain joins TRBV30 and TRBJ1-4; 8 positions agree with TRBD1. The J segment lost 0 bases and the V segment lost 1 base, leaving 4 bases of the junction unmatched. The CDR3 extends over 16 amino acids. Germline V CDR1 and CDR2: GTSNPN, SVGIG (reference sequence). The CDR3 coding sequence is TGTGCCTGGAGTGGAGGGACAGGTGCAACTAATGAAAAACTGTTTTTT. This codes for CAWSGGTGATNEKLFF. Filled out from reference TRBV30 and TRBJ1-4, the complete variable domain reads SQTIHQWPATLVQPVGSPLSLECTVEGTSNPNLYWYRQAAGRGLQLLFYSVGIGQISSEVPQNLSASRPQDRQFILSSKKLLLSDSGFYLCAWSGGTGATNEKLFFGSGTQLSVL.